The 21 T cell receptor beta chains listed next were all sequenced from one sample in a study of blood T cell repertoires in COVID-19. Assay: immunoSEQ multiplex PCR; the TCRdb copy retains only in-frame clones and omits some. The sample lists about 120,000 clones, approximately 81% occurring once. The sample was peripheral blood. These receptors came from a man in his 60s with acute or convalescent COVID-19.

This chain joins TRBV15 and TRBJ2-7, with D uncertain. This CDR3 has 15 amino acids. The germline V and J ends were trimmed by 0 bases and 2 bases, with 11 bases remaining between them. Germline V lookup: CDR1 LNHNV, CDR2 YYDKDF (reference sequence). For the CDR3, the DNA is TGTGCCACCAGCAGAGAGGCAGGTCCTACCTACGAGCAGTACTTC. Its translation: CATSREAGPTYEQYF.

The chain uses TRBV5-4 and TRBJ2-2; TRBD2 aligns across 10 bases. The CDR3 totals 15 residues. The ends lost 3 bases at V and 6 bases at J; junction bases unmatched: 5. Germline V gene sequence: CDR1 SGHNT, CDR2 YYREEE (reference sequence). CDR3 protein: CASSSALAGAGELFF. The DNA for the CDR3 is TGTGCCAGCAGCTCGGCGCTAGCGGGAGCCGGGGAGCTGTTTTTT.

The chain is built from TRBV10-3 and TRBJ2-1; 7 bases are shared with TRBD2. The CDR3 loop spans 16 amino acids. Germline V gene lookup returns CDR1 ENHRY and CDR2 SYGVKD. With V trimmed by 2 bases and J by 7 bases, 11 bases remained unmatched. The CDR3 loop reads CAISERMAGASNEQFF. The CDR3, as DNA: TGTGCCATCAGTGAGAGGATGGCGGGAGCGTCTAATGAGCAGTTCTTC.

V usage is TRBV27 and J usage is TRBJ2-7; weak D call: TRBD1 (6 bases). This CDR3 has 12 residues. CDR1 and CDR2 (germline): MNHEY, SMNVEV (reference sequence). Trimming took 5 bases from V and 4 from J, leaving 9 bases between them. Here the CDR3 reads CASSTQGYEQYF. CDR3 DNA sequence: TGTGCCAGCAGTACCCAGGGGTACGAGCAGTACTTC.

The V gene is TRBV6-4, the J gene TRBJ2-1, with a possible D match to TRBD1 (6 bases). Per the germline V gene, CDR1 is MRHNA and CDR2 is SNTAGT. This CDR3 is 16 amino acids long. V gave up 0 bases and J gave up 2 bases, with 11 bases separating them. The CDR3 sequence is CASSDSQGRPYNEQFF. The CDR3 DNA sequence: TGTGCCAGCAGTGACTCCCAGGGGCGACCCTACAATGAGCAGTTCTTC.

This chain joins TRBV5-1 and TRBJ2-2, with D perhaps TRBD1 (6 bases). In germline, CDR1 is SGHRS, CDR2 YFSETQ. V gave up 5 bases and J gave up 4 bases, with 18 bases separating them. The length of the CDR3 is 16 residues. CDR3 sequence: CASSWGRTEGTGELFF. The CDR3 DNA follows: TGCGCCAGCAGTTGGGGCCGGACAGAGGGCACCGGGGAGCTGTTTTTT.

This clone is a singleton in its sample. As DNA, the CDR3 is TGTGCCAGCAGCCCCCGGACTAGCGGCAACGGCCTCTACAATGAGCAGTTCTTC. As protein: CASSPRTSGNGLYNEQFF. The chain links TRBV4-2 to TRBJ2-1, with TRBD2 matching over 10 bases. This CDR3 is built from 18 residues. With 4 bases clipped from V and 3 bases from J, the junction kept 12 bases outside the gene matches. Germline V gene lookup returns CDR1 LGHNA and CDR2 YNFKEQ.

The V gene is TRBV25-1, the J gene TRBJ2-3; D remains ambiguous. Germline assignment: CDR1 MGHDK and CDR2 SYGVNS. CDR3 length equals 16 residues. V lost 3 bases and J lost 0, with 13 bases in between. DNA of the CDR3: TGTGCCAGCAGTGATACAGTCTCCTCCAGCACAGATACGCAGTATTTT. As protein: CASSDTVSSSTDTQYF. Variable domain in full (rest from reference TRBV25-1 and TRBJ2-3): EADIYQTPRYLVIGTGKKITLECSQTMGHDKMYWYQQDPGMELHLIHYSYGVNSTEKGDLSSESTVSRIRTEHFPLTLESARPSHTSQYLCASSDTVSSSTDTQYFGPGTRLTVL.

V gene TRBV5-1 combines with J gene TRBJ1-6, with TRBD1 identical over 9 bases. The CDR3 contains 16 residues. Germline lookup yields CDR1 SGHRS and CDR2 YFSETQ. V shed 4 bases and J 4 bases; nucleotides not matched to a gene: 6. The CDR3 here is CASSDRDRAYNSPLHF. Here the CDR3 DNA reads TGCGCCAGCAGCGACCGGGACAGGGCTTATAATTCACCCCTCCACTTT.

The rearrangement links TRBV19 to TRBJ1-1; TRBD1 matches 9 bases. After removal of 4 bases from V and 3 bases from J, the junction contained 6 bases not matched to a gene. The CDR3 is 15 residues long. Germline assignment: CDR1 LNHDA and CDR2 SQIVND (reference sequence). The CDR3 reads CASSTGTGWDTEAFF. The CDR3 DNA follows: TGTGCCAGTAGTACAGGGACAGGGTGGGACACTGAAGCTTTCTTT. The full variable domain, in which reference TRBV19 and TRBJ1-1 provide the parts outside the CDR3, is DGGITQSPKYLFRKEGQNVTLSCEQNLNHDAMYWYRQDPGQGLRLIYYSQIVNDFQKGDIAEGYSVSREKKESFPLTVTSAQKNPTAFYLCASSTGTGWDTEAFFGQGTRLTVV.

The rearrangement links TRBV6-5 to TRBJ1-6; TRBD1 aligns across 7 bases. Germline loops: CDR1 MNHEY, CDR2 SVGAGI. V gave up 1 base and J gave up 11 bases; unmatched junction bases: 8. The CDR3 contains 15 residues. The CDR3 loop is CASSYLRQGSAPLHF. The DNA for the CDR3 is TGTGCCAGCAGTTACTTAAGACAGGGATCGGCACCCCTCCACTTT.

This rearrangement joins TRBV28 to TRBJ2-7; no reliable D call. CDR1 and CDR2 (germline): MDHEN, SYDVKM. V lost 1 base, J lost 4 bases, and 5 bases lay in between. CDR3 length: 12 residues. DNA of the CDR3: TGTGCCAGCAGTTTATTGTCTTACGAGCAGTACTTC. Its translation: CASSLLSYEQYF.

The chain uses TRBV19 and TRBJ1-4; TRBD1 aligns across 8 bases. V lost 6 bases, J lost 0 bases, and 9 bases stayed unmatched. Germline lookup yields CDR1 LNHDA and CDR2 SQIVND (reference sequence). The CDR3 extends over 17 amino acids. CDR3 amino acids: CASSHRQGPATNEKLFF. As DNA, the CDR3 is TGTGCCAGTAGCCACCGACAGGGGCCTGCAACTAATGAAAAACTGTTTTTT.

The chain's CDR3 is CATQKSSTGELFF. The CDR3 bases are TGTGCCACCCAAAAATCCAGCACCGGGGAGCTGTTTTTT. This rearrangement joins TRBV19 to TRBJ2-2, with unresolved D. Germline loops: CDR1 LNHDA, CDR2 SQIVND (reference sequence). This CDR3 is built from 13 residues. Trimming left V 10 bases short and J 4 bases short, with 13 bases between. Full variable domain (missing parts from reference TRBV19 and TRBJ2-2): DGGITQSPKYLFRKEGQNVTLSCEQNLNHDAMYWYRQDPGQGLRLIYYSQIVNDFQKGDIAEGYSVSREKKESFPLTVTSAQKNPTAFYLCATQKSSTGELFFGEGSRLTVL.

J is TRBJ1-3 and V is TRBV30; D unresolved. The V gene's germline CDR1 is GTSNPN and CDR2 SVGIG (reference sequence). This CDR3 has 16 residues. V was clipped by 4 bases and J by 0 bases, with 16 bases between them. The chain's CDR3 is CAWTHPGYYSGNTIYF. CDR3 DNA: TGTGCCTGGACTCACCCTGGGTACTACTCTGGAAACACCATATATTTT.

V usage is TRBV7-3 and J usage is TRBJ2-1; maybe TRBD1 (5 bases). CDR3 length equals 15 residues. Germline V lookup: CDR1 SGHTA, CDR2 FQGTGA. V lost 5 bases and J 0 bases, leaving 11 bases between the germline ends. The DNA of the CDR3 is TGTGCCAGCAGCGAGGACATGCGCTCCTACAATGAGCAGTTCTTC. Protein sequence: CASSEDMRSYNEQFF.

The chain is built from TRBV2 and TRBJ2-1, with 9 bases lining up with TRBD1. The junction had 3 bases not matched to a gene; V was cut back by 4 bases and J by 2 bases. The germline CDR1 and CDR2 sequences are SNHLY and FYNNEI. This CDR3 region has 15 residues. CDR3 region: CASSVGTGTYNEQFF. DNA for the CDR3: TGTGCCAGCAGTGTCGGGACAGGGACCTACAATGAGCAGTTCTTC.

The chain couples TRBV12-5 to TRBJ1-5; TRBD1 matches 10 bases. The germline gives CDR1 LGHNT, CDR2 FRNRAP. The CDR3 covers 16 residues. V lost 5 bases and J lost 7; bases outside the gene matches: 11. DNA of the CDR3: TGTGCTAGTGGTGACCCCCGGGACAGGGGACCGCAGCCCCAGCATTTT. Amino acids: CASGDPRDRGPQPQHF.

The rearrangement joins TRBV7-4 to TRBJ2-7, with 8 positions matching TRBD1. Germline V gene data show CDR1 as SGHVT and CDR2 as SQSDAQ. V lost 3 bases, J lost 2 bases, and 15 bases stayed unmatched. The length of the CDR3 is 18 residues. DNA for the CDR3: TGTGCCAGCAGCTTTTACCCAAAACGGGACAGGTCACCCTACGAGCAGTACTTC. Translating it yields CASSFYPKRDRSPYEQYF.

The rearrangement links TRBV2 to TRBJ1-5, with 9 bases that match TRBD1. J lost 3 bases, V lost 8 bases, and 5 bases had no gene match. This CDR3 comprises 14 residues. The germline CDR1 and CDR2 sequences are SNHLY and FYNNEI. CDR3 nucleotide sequence: TGTGCCAGCGGCCGGGACAGGGTCAATCAGCCCCAGCATTTT. It specifies CASGRDRVNQPQHF.

The chain combines TRBV30 with TRBJ1-1; D uncertain. Looked up from germline, CDR1 is GTSNPN and CDR2 is SVGIG (reference sequence). This CDR3 comprises 13 residues. Trimming stripped 0 bases from V and 3 bases from J, with 8 bases between. CDR3 loop: CAWSVAGYTEAFF. The CDR3 DNA sequence: TGTGCCTGGAGTGTGGCAGGATACACTGAAGCTTTCTTT.